What follows are 17 T cell receptor beta chains derived from one specimen sequenced in a study of blood T cell repertoires in COVID-19. Some clones are missing from TCRdb's copy, which holds only in-frame ones; the method was immunoSEQ multiplex PCR. The sample carries approximately 97,000 clones, around 84% recorded once. The specimen sequenced was peripheral blood. Every receptor here comes from a man older than 75 with acute or convalescent COVID-19.

V usage is TRBV5-1 and J usage is TRBJ1-2, with D tentatively TRBD1 (6 bases). The CDR3 covers 15 residues. Germline V CDR1 and CDR2: SGHRS, YFSETQ. V gave up 0 bases and J gave up 8 bases, with 17 bases separating them. CDR3 nucleotide sequence: TGCGCCAGCAGCTTGGATGGTCAGGGGCGCATCGGCTACACCTTC. As protein: CASSLDGQGRIGYTF.

The V and J genes are TRBV11-3 and TRBJ2-3; no definite D call. V lost 0 bases, J lost 1 base, and 8 bases lay in between. The CDR3 runs to 15 residues. Per the germline V gene, CDR1 is SGHNT and CDR2 is YENEEA. This CDR3 reads CASSLEGTGTDTQYF. The CDR3 nucleotides read TGTGCCAGCAGCTTAGAAGGAACAGGCACAGATACGCAGTATTTT.

This sequence joins TRBV6-2 or TRBV6-3 and TRBJ2-1; 10 nucleotides agree with TRBD1. V trimming: 6 bases; J trimming: 4 bases; junction bases outside the gene matches: 18. The CDR3 is 19 residues long. Germline lookup yields CDR1 MNHEY and CDR2 SVGEGT. The CDR3 loop reads CASSFMGQGSGGGYNEQFF. The CDR3 region has the DNA TGTGCCAGCAGCTTTATGGGACAGGGGTCCGGCGGGGGATACAATGAGCAGTTCTTC.

The chain joins TRBV10-2 to TRBJ2-1; 11 bases are shared with TRBD2. The trim removed 7 bases at V and 6 bases at J, leaving 2 bases unmatched. CDR3 length: 13 residues. Looked up from germline, CDR1 is WSHSY and CDR2 is SAAADI. The CDR3 coding sequence is TGCGCCAGCAACGGGACTAGCGGCAATGAGCAGTTCTTC. The encoded protein is CASNGTSGNEQFF.

V gene TRBV3-1 (or the pseudogene TRBV3-2) combines with J gene TRBJ1-4, with 10 bases lining up with TRBD1. This CDR3 comprises 18 residues. Germline assignment: CDR1 LGHDT and CDR2 YNNKEL (reference sequence). J was trimmed by 5 bases and V by 6 bases; bases with no gene match: 15. CDR3 coding DNA: TGTGCCAGCAGTCGTACGTATAGACCGGGACAGGGGAATGAAAAACTGTTTTTT. Translated: CASSRTYRPGQGNEKLFF.

This sequence joins TRBV7-3 and TRBJ2-6; D might be TRBD1 (6 bases). This CDR3 is 17 amino acids long. Deletions cut 3 bases from V and 9 bases from J, with 21 bases between. Germline assignment: CDR1 SGHTA and CDR2 FQGTGA. The CDR3, as DNA: TGTGCCAGCAGCTTCTCGCCCGGCAAACAGGGAATCAACGTCCTGACTTTC. Protein: CASSFSPGKQGINVLTF.

This clone was seen a single time. The J gene is TRBJ2-1, the V gene TRBV18; TRBD2 matches at 9 bases. CDR3 length: 15 residues. With V trimmed by 4 bases and J by 7 bases, 8 bases remained unmatched. Germline CDR1 KGHSH, CDR2 LQKENI. The CDR3 is CASSRIAGVGNEQFF. The CDR3 DNA follows: TGTGCCAGCTCACGCATAGCGGGAGTTGGGAATGAGCAGTTCTTC.

V gene TRBV14 combines with J gene TRBJ1-4; TRBD1 is a possible D gene (5 bases). CDR3 length: 17 residues. Trimming took off 4 bases at V and 3 bases at J, with 18 bases between the two ends. CDR1 and CDR2 (germline): SGHDN, FVKESK. For the CDR3, the DNA is TGTGCCAGCAGCCCCCTCTCTTTACAGGCGGCTAATGAAAAACTGTTTTTT. Its translation is CASSPLSLQAANEKLFF.

The rearrangement links TRBV19 to TRBJ1-6, with D tentatively TRBD1 (5 bases). The CDR3 sequence is 15 residues long. The V end lost 7 bases, the J end lost 7 bases, and 17 bases lay between the germline ends. Germline loops: CDR1 LNHDA, CDR2 SQIVND (reference sequence). CDR3 amino acids: CASKQGSNMNSPLHF. The CDR3 DNA reads as TGTGCCAGTAAGCAGGGTTCGAATATGAATTCACCCCTCCACTTT.

The chain carries TRBV5-4 and TRBJ2-7; D possibly corresponds to TRBD1 (6 bases). The CDR3 extends over 14 amino acids. The germline gives CDR1 SGHNT, CDR2 YYREEE (reference sequence). Trimming removed 4 bases from V and 2 bases from J, with 13 bases in between. The CDR3 nucleotides read TGTGCCAGCAGCGCTGGACAGACCCCCTACGAGCAGTACTTC. This sequence encodes CASSAGQTPYEQYF.

This rearrangement joins TRBV5-4 to TRBJ1-1; the match to TRBD1 covers 10 bases. Germline trimming cut 3 bases from V and 4 bases from J; bases unmatched to any gene: 3. CDR3 length equals 14 residues. Germline lookup yields CDR1 SGHNT and CDR2 YYREEE (reference sequence). CDR3 in DNA: TGTGCCAGCAGCTCCGGGACAGGGGCCACTGAAGCTTTCTTT. It translates to CASSSGTGATEAFF.

The genes are TRBV7-9 and TRBJ1-4; TRBD1 agrees at 9 bases. This CDR3 comprises 15 residues. Germline lookup yields CDR1 SEHNR and CDR2 FQNEAQ (reference sequence). Trimming cost V 1 base and J 6 bases; bases outside gene matches: 3. The CDR3 DNA is TGTGCCAGCAGCTTAGAGGGGACAGGGTATGAAAAACTGTTTTTT. The encoded protein is CASSLEGTGYEKLFF.

The CDR3 is CASSGPGLGLTDTQYF. The DNA for the CDR3 is TGTGCCAGCAGCGGTCCGGGTCTCGGTTTGACAGATACGCAGTATTTT. The chain combines TRBV5-5 with TRBJ2-3; D uncertain. Germline CDR1 SGHKS, CDR2 YYEKEE (reference sequence). The CDR3 runs 16 residues. V shed 4 bases and J shed 3 bases, with 18 bases lying between them.

The chain has TRBV18 and TRBJ2-7; TRBD1 agrees at 8 bases. This CDR3 has 16 amino acids. The V gene's germline CDR1 is KGHSH and CDR2 LQKENI. V lost 2 bases and J lost 1; bases outside the gene matches: 7. The chain's CDR3 is CASSPKAGGASYEQYF. The DNA for the CDR3 is TGTGCCAGCTCACCAAAAGCAGGGGGCGCTTCCTACGAGCAGTACTTC.

This clone showed up just once. The V gene is TRBV5-1, the J gene TRBJ2-1, with 13 bases aligning to TRBD2. This CDR3 contains 15 residues. J was trimmed by 5 bases and V by 4 bases; bases with no gene match: 3. Per germline, CDR1 SGHRS and CDR2 YFSETQ. The CDR3 region has the DNA TGCGCCAGCAGCCCGGGACTAGCGGGGAACAATGAGCAGTTCTTC. Residues: CASSPGLAGNNEQFF.

The gene calls are TRBV5-1 and TRBJ2-7; maybe TRBD1 (6 bases). Germline values: CDR1 SGHRS, CDR2 YFSETQ. Trimming removed 5 bases at V and 0 bases at J, with 15 bases between. This CDR3 has 15 amino acids. The CDR3 is CASSSGASSSYEQYF. The CDR3 nucleotides are TGCGCCAGCAGTTCAGGGGCGAGTAGCTCCTACGAGCAGTACTTC.

This clone was recorded only once. The chain is built from TRBV10-3 and TRBJ2-5; TRBD2 matches 7 bases. Losses at the gene ends were 9 bases for V and 0 bases for J; bases not matched to a gene: 7. This CDR3 has 14 amino acids. Germline V CDR1 and CDR2: ENHRY, SYGVKD. DNA for the CDR3: TGTGCCATTGGTGAGGGAGGGTACCAAGAGACCCAGTACTTC. Protein product: CAIGEGGYQETQYF.